A selection of T cell receptor beta chains follows, all from one sample in a study of CD8 T cell repertoires and HIV-1 epitope variants. Libraries were prepared by immunoSEQ multiplex PCR; TCRdb keeps only in-frame clonotypes and omits some of them. Of about 990 clones listed, roughly 66% are singletons. Their antigen targets remain unknown. The specimen sequenced was cultured CD8+ T cells derived from PBMCs. The receptor set was obtained from a male donor with HIV. The CDR3 runs from the conserved cysteine through the conserved F or W. A D gene is named only where the DNA matches it firmly. The listing skips clone size in some rows; elsewhere it reads once, few, many or a size class.

V	J	D	size	CDR3	DNA
TRBV28	TRBJ1-1	-	-	CASSLLGSGEAFF	TGTGCCAGCAGTTTATTGGGCTCGGGGGAAGCTTTCTTT
TRBV25-1	TRBJ2-4	-	-	CASSVQGSKNIQYF	TGTGCCAGCAGTGTGCAGGGATCCAAAAACATTCAGTACTTC
TRBV7-8	TRBJ2-7	TRBD1	-	CASSLNLWTGFSYEQYF	TGTGCCAGCAGCTTAAATCTATGGACAGGCTTCTCCTACGAGCAGTACTTC
TRBV10-3	TRBJ2-7	-	-	CAIKDGASSYEQYF	TGTGCCATCAAAGATGGGGCCAGCTCCTACGAGCAGTACTTC
TRBV10-2	TRBJ2-5	-	-	CASRQETQYF	TGCGCCAGCCGTCAAGAGACCCAGTACTTC
TRBV19	TRBJ2-1	-	few	CASSTLNNEQFF	TGTGCCAGTAGCACACTTAACAATGAGCAGTTCTTC
TRBV7-9	TRBJ1-5	-	large	CASSPSYSNQPQHF	TGTGCCAGCAGCCCGAGCTATAGCAATCAGCCCCAGCATTTT
TRBV5-8	TRBJ2-7	TRBD1	few	CASSLGDSDSYEQYF	TGTGCCAGCAGCTTGGGGGACAGTGACTCCTACGAGCAGTACTTC
TRBV30	TRBJ2-2	TRBD2	-	CAWSVAGGGELFF	TGTGCCTGGAGTGTAGCGGGGGGCGGGGAGCTGTTTTTT
TRBV28	TRBJ1-1	-	-	CASSFRGWGTEAFF	TGTGCCAGCAGTTTTCGGGGATGGGGCACTGAAGCTTTCTTT
TRBV9	TRBJ1-2	-	-	CASSFVGSGAYGYTF	TGTGCCAGCAGCTTCGTAGGGTCTGGAGCTTATGGCTACACCTTC
TRBV29-1	TRBJ1-1	-	-	CSVVLPGAKEAFF	TGCAGCGTTGTGTTACCGGGGGCTAAAGAAGCTTTCTTT
TRBV19	TRBJ2-7	TRBD2	-	CASTPGLASYEQYF	TGTGCCAGTACCCCAGGACTAGCGTCGTACGAGCAGTACTTC
TRBV4-1	TRBJ1-2	-	hyperexpanded	CASSQDPPDLDYGYTF	TGCGCCAGCAGCCAAGATCCCCCAGACTTGGACTATGGCTACACCTTC
TRBV6-5	TRBJ2-1	-	-	CASWTAVQDNEQFF	TGTGCCAGTTGGACAGCGGTTCAAGACAATGAGCAGTTCTTC
TRBV28	TRBJ2-1	-	-	CASSKPLGFNEQFF	TGTGCCAGCAGTAAACCTCTAGGATTCAATGAGCAGTTCTTC
TRBV9	TRBJ2-1	-	-	CASSSSNSGEQFF	TGTGCCAGCAGTAGTTCAAACAGCGGCGAGCAGTTCTTC
TRBV6-1	TRBJ2-3	TRBD2	-	CASSETSGRPDTQYF	TGTGCCAGCAGTGAGACTAGCGGGAGGCCAGATACGCAGTATTTT
TRBV7-2	TRBJ2-7	-	few	CASSLGTLSSYEQYF	TGTGCCAGCAGCTTAGGGACATTGAGCTCCTACGAGCAGTACTTC
TRBV5-5	TRBJ1-5	-	-	CASSDHNQPQHF	TGTGCCAGCAGCGATCACAATCAGCCCCAGCATTTT
TRBV5-4	TRBJ2-1	TRBD2	-	CASRGHSGAYNEQFF	TGTGCCAGCAGGGGTCATAGCGGGGCCTACAATGAGCAGTTCTTC